Sequencing of this TCR beta chain was carried out in a study of CD8 T cells in ankylosing spondylitis. CDR1 and CDR2 (germline): DFQATT, SNEGSKA (reference sequence). V dropped 0 bases and J dropped 7 bases, with 10 bases sitting between them. This CDR3 has 13 amino acids. TCRdb recomputed calls from the 5' RACE reads with MiXCR, one row per CDR3 protein. The sample contains 250,000 to 350,000 distinct CDR3 sequences, around 20% of which appear only once. This clonotype has at least ten counts. The gene calls are TRBV20-1 and TRBJ1-3; D gene unclear. This TCR came from a male donor with ankylosing spondylitis or in good health (not recorded which). The sample consisted of blood, either unsorted or a sorted T cell fraction (not recorded which). CDR3 coding DNA: TGCAGTGCTAGAGAGGGCGCCTATAACACCATATATTTT. It codes for CSAREGAYNTIYF.